These 27 T cell receptor beta chains came from one sample sequenced in a study of blood T cell repertoires in COVID-19. Generated by immunoSEQ multiplex PCR, the TCRdb table keeps only in-frame clones and is missing some. Of roughly 320,000 clones in the sample, 75% to 85% were seen once. The sequencing input was peripheral blood. These receptors all come from a human donor in a cohort sampled during active COVID-19.

This chain connects TRBV6-2 or TRBV6-3 to TRBJ2-3, with 7 positions matching TRBD1. The CDR3 runs 18 residues. The junction had 14 bases not matched to a gene; V was cut back by 4 bases and J by 1 base. Germline V gene data show CDR1 as MNHEY and CDR2 as SVGEGT. The CDR3 region is CASSSIKDRAVGTDTQYF. The CDR3 region has the DNA TGTGCCAGCAGTTCCATCAAAGACAGGGCAGTTGGCACAGATACGCAGTATTTT.

The table lists this clone with many counts. J is TRBJ1-6 and V is TRBV28; D perhaps matches TRBD1 (5 bases). Trimming pared 7 bases from V and 10 bases from J, leaving 17 bases between. Germline V lookup: CDR1 MDHEN, CDR2 SYDVKM. The CDR3 consists of 14 residues. CDR3 sequence reads: CASKGLTPGSPLHF. The DNA for the CDR3 is TGTGCCAGCAAGGGACTGACGCCAGGGTCACCCCTCCACTTT.

This clone appeared a few times. The chain carries TRBV24-1 and TRBJ2-3; D is unclear. V was cut by 1 base and J by 0 bases, with 10 bases left in between. CDR3 length: 16 residues. In germline, CDR1 is KGHDR, CDR2 SFDVKD. CDR3 protein: CATSDLDTSSTDTQYF. The CDR3 nucleotides are TGTGCCACCAGTGATTTAGACACCTCTAGCACAGATACGCAGTATTTT.

This CDR3 reads CSATEDYGYTF. CDR3 nucleotide sequence: TGCAGCGCCACGGAGGACTATGGCTACACCTTC. The rearrangement links TRBV29-1 to TRBJ1-2, with D hard to call. The CDR3 length is 11 residues. V was trimmed by 7 bases and J by 3 bases, leaving 9 bases between them. Germline V CDR1 and CDR2: SQVTM, ANQGSEA.

This clone was detected only once. V gene TRBV7-3 combines with J gene TRBJ2-2; D possibly corresponds to TRBD2 (6 bases). Germline assignment: CDR1 SGHTA and CDR2 FQGTGA. The CDR3 contains 17 residues. Trimming took off 3 bases at V and 5 bases at J, with 19 bases between the two ends. CDR3 protein: CASSFYSSGGFTGELFF. The DNA of the CDR3 is TGTGCCAGCAGCTTTTATTCGTCTGGGGGGTTTACCGGGGAGCTGTTTTTT.

This chain uses TRBV20-1 with TRBJ2-1; D is uncertain. Trimming shortened V by 3 bases and J by 16 bases, and 16 bases separated the two germline ends. Germline V gene data show CDR1 as DFQATT and CDR2 as SNEGSKA (reference sequence). The CDR3 is 11 amino acids. As DNA, the CDR3 is TGCAGTGCTAGTTCCGGAGCCAGCTTATTCTTC. It codes for CSASSGASLFF.

V is TRBV21-1 and J is TRBJ1-2; TRBD1, the table's D call, lacks a check against the DNA. TRBV21-1 is designated a pseudogene. The CDR3 spans 14 residues. For the CDR3, the DNA is TGTGCCAGCAGCAATCGAGACAGCTACTATGGCTACACCTTC. Encoded protein: CASSNRDSYYGYTF.

The rearrangement uses TRBV5-1 and TRBJ1-1; 9 bases match TRBD1. Trimming removed 3 bases from V and 1 base from J; junction bases left unmatched: 1. Looked up from germline, CDR1 is SGHRS and CDR2 is YFSETQ. The CDR3 has 14 amino acids. Here the CDR3 DNA reads TGCGCCAGCAGCTCGGGACAGGGGAACACTGAAGCTTTCTTT. It translates to CASSSGQGNTEAFF.

This clone was seen a single time. The V and J genes are TRBV19 and TRBJ1-1, with 8 bases identical to TRBD1. Germline V gene lookup returns CDR1 LNHDA and CDR2 SQIVND (reference sequence). V was clipped by 7 bases and J by 10 bases; unmatched bases: 11. This CDR3 has 13 amino acids. For the CDR3, the DNA is TGTGCCAGTATACAGACAGGGGAGTTTTTAGCTTTCTTT. This codes for CASIQTGEFLAFF.

The gene calls are TRBV24-1 and TRBJ2-1, with TRBD1 matching 9 bases. Looked up from germline, CDR1 is KGHDR and CDR2 is SFDVKD. The CDR3 is made up of 16 amino acids. J lost 7 bases, V lost 4 bases, and 10 bases had no gene match. CDR3 residues: CATSERGQGAVNEQFF. DNA for the CDR3: TGTGCCACCAGTGAGCGGGGACAGGGCGCCGTGAATGAGCAGTTCTTC.

The chain is built from TRBV12-5 and TRBJ1-1, with D unclear. Germline lookup yields CDR1 LGHNT and CDR2 FRNRAP. Trimming left V 2 bases short and J 7 bases short, with 8 bases between. The CDR3 extends over 12 amino acids. DNA of the CDR3: TGTGCTAGTGGTTTGAGGCAGGATGAAGCTTTCTTT. Its translation is CASGLRQDEAFF.

J is TRBJ2-7 and V is TRBV27, with 9 bases fitting TRBD1. V was pared by 8 bases and J by 5 bases, with 7 bases of the junction left unmatched. The CDR3 is made up of 13 amino acids. Germline V lookup: CDR1 MNHEY, CDR2 SMNVEV (reference sequence). The CDR3 coding sequence is TGTGCCAGCCGGTTTACAGGGGGCGACGAGCAGTACTTC. Translated: CASRFTGGDEQYF.

The V and J genes are TRBV9 and TRBJ2-7, with TRBD2 as a possible D gene (6 bases). This CDR3 has 13 residues. Germline V lookup: CDR1 SGDLS, CDR2 YYNGEE. The V gene lost 2 bases and the J gene lost 6 bases, with 12 bases spanning the gap. The CDR3 reads CASSVGTPGEQYF. The CDR3 DNA sequence: TGTGCCAGCAGCGTTGGGACTCCGGGCGAGCAGTACTTC.

The chain carries TRBV15 and TRBJ2-7, with 7 bases lining up with TRBD1. Per germline, CDR1 LNHNV and CDR2 YYDKDF (reference sequence). The CDR3 spans 16 residues. With 1 base clipped from V and 2 bases from J, the junction kept 8 bases outside the gene matches. The CDR3 DNA reads TGTGCCACCAGCAGAGGGGTTGGGGACAGCACCTACGAGCAGTACTTC. This encodes CATSRGVGDSTYEQYF.

The chain combines TRBV11-3 with TRBJ2-7, with a weak D call TRBD1 (8 bases). The CDR3 is 15 residues long. Germline V gene data show CDR1 as SGHNT and CDR2 as YENEEA. V lost 4 bases and J lost 2, with 15 bases in between. CDR3 DNA sequence: TGTGCCAGCAGCTCCGGACAGGGAGGGGCCTACGAGCAGTACTTC. It is translated as CASSSGQGGAYEQYF.

This clone was seen once. The chain couples TRBV18 to TRBJ2-7; D is possibly TRBD1 (5 bases). The CDR3 has 16 residues. The ends were cut back, 0 bases at V and 3 bases at J, with 15 bases in the middle. Germline CDR1 is KGHSH and CDR2 is LQKENI. The CDR3 spells CASSPPRTRASYEQYF. As DNA, the CDR3 is TGTGCCAGCTCACCACCAAGGACAAGGGCGAGCTACGAGCAGTACTTC.

The chain joins TRBV5-1 to TRBJ2-7, with TRBD1 identical over 12 bases. The V gene's germline CDR1 is SGHRS and CDR2 YFSETQ. Unmatched junction bases numbered 1, after V lost 3 bases and J lost 6 bases. The CDR3 consists of 13 residues. The CDR3 spells CASSWDRGLEQYF. DNA of the CDR3: TGCGCCAGCAGCTGGGACAGGGGGCTCGAGCAGTACTTC. The variable domain in full, with the rest retrieved from reference TRBV5-1 and TRBJ2-7, is KAGVTQTPRYLIKTRGQQVTLSCSPISGHRSVSWYQQTPGQGLQFLFEYFSETQRNKGNFPGRFSGRQFSNSRSEMNVSTLELGDSALYLCASSWDRGLEQYFGPGTRLTVT.

The chain is built from TRBV28 and TRBJ2-2; D might be TRBD1 (6 bases). Trimming stripped 6 bases from V and 5 bases from J, with 7 bases between. This CDR3 has 12 residues. Germline CDR1 reads MDHEN; CDR2 reads SYDVKM. The CDR3, as DNA: TGTGCCAGCAGCCAGGGGACCGGGGAGCTGTTTTTT. This codes for CASSQGTGELFF.

This clone was detected once. This chain links TRBV12-3 or TRBV12-4 with TRBJ2-1; D call uncertain. This CDR3 comprises 12 residues. V was trimmed by 5 bases and J by 6 bases, leaving 8 bases between them. The CDR3 loop is CASSISINEQFF. The CDR3 DNA sequence: TGTGCCAGCAGTATCAGTATCAATGAGCAGTTCTTC.

The chain couples TRBV7-9 to TRBJ2-5; D unresolved. Deletions cut 3 bases from V and 4 bases from J, with 12 bases between. Germline V CDR1 and CDR2: SEHNR, FQNEAQ (reference sequence). CDR3 size: 14 residues. CDR3 DNA: TGTGCCAGCAGCTTCGATAGATTGAGAGAGACCCAGTACTTC. It encodes CASSFDRLRETQYF.

This chain links TRBV3-1 (or the pseudogene TRBV3-2) with TRBJ2-1, with 14 bases that match TRBD2. Germline V gives CDR1 LGHDT, CDR2 YNNKEL (reference sequence). The junction had 5 bases not matched to a gene; V was cut back by 3 bases and J by 4 bases. The CDR3 consists of 17 residues. CDR3 residues: CASSQGLAGATYNEQFF. DNA for the CDR3: TGTGCCAGCAGCCAGGGACTAGCGGGGGCGACGTACAATGAGCAGTTCTTC.

J is TRBJ1-1 and V is TRBV27, with 7 bases fitting TRBD1. The CDR3 sequence is 17 residues long. Germline lookup yields CDR1 MNHEY and CDR2 SMNVEV (reference sequence). Trimming cost V 5 bases and J 0 bases; bases outside gene matches: 12. The CDR3 DNA is TGTGCCAGCAGTCCCAGACAGGGACCCCGTGTGAACACTGAAGCTTTCTTT. It encodes CASSPRQGPRVNTEAFF.

The gene calls are TRBV15 and TRBJ1-1; D remains unclear. This CDR3 is 15 amino acids long. Trimming took off 5 bases at V and 0 bases at J, with 13 bases between the two ends. Germline CDR1 and CDR2: LNHNV and YYDKDF (reference sequence). The CDR3 nucleotides are TGTGCCACCAGCCCCCGAGGTTTCTTGAACACTGAAGCTTTCTTT. Its protein is CATSPRGFLNTEAFF.

The chain couples TRBV12-3 or TRBV12-4 to TRBJ2-7; 7 bases fit TRBD1. This CDR3 has 11 residues. V lost 6 bases to trimming and J lost 12 bases; unmatched junction nucleotides: 8. The CDR3 loop is CASSPDRARYF. CDR3 sequence (DNA): TGTGCCAGCAGCCCTGACAGGGCAAGGTACTTC.

The chain links TRBV5-1 to TRBJ1-5; possible D gene TRBD1, 6 bases. The CDR3 is made up of 15 amino acids. The germline V gene has CDR1 SGHRS and CDR2 YFSETQ. Trimming pared 4 bases from V and 6 bases from J, leaving 17 bases between. The CDR3 loop is CASSLGAGDGQPQHF. The DNA for the CDR3 is TGCGCCAGCAGCCTGGGGGCAGGGGACGGTCAGCCCCAGCATTTT. The complete variable domain, with remaining parts taken from reference TRBV5-1 and TRBJ1-5, reads KAGVTQTPRYLIKTRGQQVTLSCSPISGHRSVSWYQQTPGQGLQFLFEYFSETQRNKGNFPGRFSGRQFSNSRSEMNVSTLELGDSALYLCASSLGAGDGQPQHFGDGTRLSIL.

CDR3 sequence reads: CASRTGSSYNSPLHF. In DNA form, the CDR3 reads TGTGCCAGCAGGACAGGGAGCTCCTATAATTCACCCCTCCACTTT. The rearrangement links TRBV19 to TRBJ1-6; 8 bases line up with TRBD1. Germline V gene lookup returns CDR1 LNHDA and CDR2 SQIVND (reference sequence). V gave up 9 bases and J gave up 0 bases; unmatched junction bases: 4. The CDR3 loop spans 15 amino acids.

This clone has only one observation. The rearrangement links TRBV29-1 to TRBJ1-2; 10 nucleotides line up with TRBD1. Trimming at V came to 2 bases and at J to 5 bases, leaving 11 bases not matched to a gene. The CDR3 is 16 residues long. Per the germline V gene, CDR1 is SQVTM and CDR2 is ANQGSEA. The CDR3 loop is CSVELFGDRGRYGYTF. DNA for the CDR3: TGCAGCGTTGAATTGTTTGGGGACAGGGGCCGATATGGCTACACCTTC.